These 4 T cell receptor beta chains originate from one sample sequenced in a study of human T cells and chemical hapten exposure. TCRdb reanalysed the RACE reads using MiXCR and keeps one entry per CDR3 protein. The sample includes around 350,000 distinct CDR3 sequences, about 5% of them seen just once. As for time point: pre-sensitization, week 0. Noted treatment: therapeutic diphenylcyclopropenone sensitization with weekly scalp DPC. Sequenced material: whole blood, taken in connection with sensitization to the hapten diphenylcyclopropenone (DPC). The receptors stem from a woman aged 18-29 years with alopecia areata. Some clones in this sample may be carry-over from other donors' samples.

This clonotype was observed a few times. The rearrangement links TRBV6-5 to TRBJ1-6; D is perhaps TRBD1 (6 bases). V lost 6 bases and J 9 bases, leaving 12 bases between the germline ends. The CDR3 runs 13 residues. Germline V gene lookup returns CDR1 MNHEY and CDR2 SVGAGI. The CDR3 reads CASRLQGFSPLHF. CDR3 nucleotide sequence: TGTGCCAGCAGATTACAGGGATTTTCACCCCTCCACTTT.

V usage is TRBV5-6 and J usage is TRBJ2-2; a possible D gene is TRBD2 (6 bases). The V end was cut by 7 bases, the J end by 0 bases, with 13 bases between. Germline CDR1 reads SGHDT; CDR2 reads YYEEEE. The CDR3 is made up of 15 amino acids. Here the CDR3 reads CASGRDFSNTGELFF. The CDR3 region has the DNA TGTGCCAGCGGGCGGGACTTCTCGAACACCGGGGAGCTGTTTTTT.

This clonotype was counted only a few times. This chain joins TRBV7-8 and TRBJ1-1; TRBD1 agrees at 8 bases. This CDR3 is 15 amino acids long. The trim removed 0 bases at V and 3 bases at J, leaving 3 bases unmatched. Germline V CDR1 and CDR2: SGHVS, FQNEAQ. This CDR3 is CASSLALTGDTEAFF. Written as DNA, the CDR3 is TGTGCCAGCAGCTTAGCTCTGACAGGGGACACTGAAGCTTTCTTT.

This clonotype was detected ten times or more. The V call is TRBV7-9, the J call TRBJ1-4, with D unclear. CDR3 length: 12 amino acids. Per germline, CDR1 SEHNR and CDR2 FQNEAQ (reference sequence). Deletions cut 1 base from V and 7 bases from J, with 4 bases between. DNA of the CDR3: TGTGCCAGCAGCTTAGTGGTTGAAAAACTGTTTTTT. Translation gives CASSLVVEKLFF.